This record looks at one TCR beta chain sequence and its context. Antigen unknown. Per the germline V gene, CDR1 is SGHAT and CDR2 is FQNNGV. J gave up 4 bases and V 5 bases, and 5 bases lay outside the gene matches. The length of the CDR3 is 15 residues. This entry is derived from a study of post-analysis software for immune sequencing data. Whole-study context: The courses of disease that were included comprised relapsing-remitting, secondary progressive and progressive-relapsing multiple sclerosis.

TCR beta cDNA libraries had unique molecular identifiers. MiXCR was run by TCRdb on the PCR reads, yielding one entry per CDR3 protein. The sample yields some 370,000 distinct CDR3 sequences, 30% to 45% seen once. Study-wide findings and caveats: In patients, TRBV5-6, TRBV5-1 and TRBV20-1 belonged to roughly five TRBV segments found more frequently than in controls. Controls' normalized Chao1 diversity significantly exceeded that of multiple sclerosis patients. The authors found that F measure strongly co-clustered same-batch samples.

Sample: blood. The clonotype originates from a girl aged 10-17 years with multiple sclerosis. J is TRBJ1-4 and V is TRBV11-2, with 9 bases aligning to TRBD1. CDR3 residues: CASSPWDRDNEKLFF. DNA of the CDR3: TGTGCCAGCAGCCCCTGGGACAGGGATAATGAAAAACTGTTTTTT.